The TCR beta chain under discussion was sequenced for a study of shared clonotypes between healthy human individuals. Overall study context: CD8 memory received one plate per donor, CD8 naive two, CD4 memory three and CD4 naive three.

The V gene lost 6 bases and the J gene lost 3 bases, with 23 bases spanning the gap. Germline loops: CDR1 SGHVS, CDR2 FNYEAQ. The CDR3 is 17 amino acids. The protocol was immunoSEQ multiplex PCR, while the TCRdb copy is restricted to in-frame clones and leaves out a portion. The data show some 800,000 clones, over 90% seen once. It was CD45RO-negative cells, positively selected for CCR7, that made up naive CD8 cells, with terminally differentiated effector memory CD45RA+ cells excluded. The sequence derives from a man aged 30 to 45 in good health. The specimen was naive CD8+ T cells sorted from blood. The rearrangement joins TRBV7-6 to TRBJ2-5, with a tentative D call TRBD2 (6 bases). Here the CDR3 reads CASRNPYGGVGKETQYF. DNA of the CDR3: TGTGCCAGCAGAAACCCTTACGGCGGGGTAGGAAAAGAGACCCAGTACTTC.